This T cell receptor beta chain was observed in a study of control samples from healthy donors and cancer patients. This clone was counted once. Produced via immunoSEQ multiplex PCR; TCRdb's table is partial and in-frame only. Of about 190,000 clones listed, 91% were seen once; the top ten hold over 1.5%. Germline V gene sequence: CDR1 MNHNS, CDR2 SASEGT. V gave up 4 bases and J gave up 3 bases, with 16 bases separating them. This CDR3 spans 16 amino acids. V usage is TRBV6-1 and J usage is TRBJ1-3, with D tentatively TRBD1 (5 bases). This clonotype was obtained from a man aged 25-40 years in good health. The specimen sequenced was blood. The CDR3 reads CASSGGPPGGGNTIYF. The CDR3 coding sequence is TGTGCCAGCAGTGGAGGGCCTCCCGGGGGTGGAAACACCATATATTTT.